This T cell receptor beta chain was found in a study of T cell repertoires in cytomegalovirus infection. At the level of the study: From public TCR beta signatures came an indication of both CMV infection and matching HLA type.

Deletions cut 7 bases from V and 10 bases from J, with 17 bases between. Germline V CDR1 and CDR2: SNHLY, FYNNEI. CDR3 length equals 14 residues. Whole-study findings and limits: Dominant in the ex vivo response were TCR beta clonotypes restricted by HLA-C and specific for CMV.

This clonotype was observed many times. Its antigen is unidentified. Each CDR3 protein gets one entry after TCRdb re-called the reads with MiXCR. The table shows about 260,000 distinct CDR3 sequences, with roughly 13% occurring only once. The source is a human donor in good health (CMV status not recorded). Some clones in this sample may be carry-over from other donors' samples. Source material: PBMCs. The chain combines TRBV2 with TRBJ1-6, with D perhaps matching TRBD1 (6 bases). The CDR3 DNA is TGTGCCAGCATTCGTGACAGGTTCGGATCACCCCTCCACTTT. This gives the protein CASIRDRFGSPLHF.